This T cell receptor (beta chain) appears in the sequencing data of a study of OX40 agonist ivuxolimab in advanced cancers. Study-level information: Patients were dosed intravenously with ivuxolimab at 0.01 to 10 mg/kg every 2 weeks.

TCRdb keeps only in-frame clones here, not all; method: immunoSEQ multiplex PCR. The table records around 40,000 clones, around nine tenths of them present only once. With autoimmune disease history or systemic immunosuppression, patients were excluded. Note on this clone: Its specificity is not known.

Study-wide points: Compared with CD4+, CD8+ T cells on average had more expanded clones. Clonal expansion from baseline to week 6 occurred in both CD4+ and CD8+ T cells.

The CDR3 length is 20 residues. Germline V gene sequence: CDR1 MGHRA, CDR2 YSYEKL. V lost 0 bases, J lost 6 bases, and 20 bases stayed unmatched. The sequence came from an adult with an advanced solid tumor such as melanoma, head and neck, liver or kidney cancer. The V call is TRBV4-1, the J call TRBJ1-5; 7 positions match TRBD1. The sample consisted of CD4+ or CD8+ T cells sorted from blood, taken in a trial of the OX40 agonist ivuxolimab. The CDR3 DNA reads as TGCGCCAGCAGCCAAGATCGGGGTGGGACAGCCTTTTTGGAACCTCAGCCCCAGCATTTT. This codes for CASSQDRGGTAFLEPQPQHF.